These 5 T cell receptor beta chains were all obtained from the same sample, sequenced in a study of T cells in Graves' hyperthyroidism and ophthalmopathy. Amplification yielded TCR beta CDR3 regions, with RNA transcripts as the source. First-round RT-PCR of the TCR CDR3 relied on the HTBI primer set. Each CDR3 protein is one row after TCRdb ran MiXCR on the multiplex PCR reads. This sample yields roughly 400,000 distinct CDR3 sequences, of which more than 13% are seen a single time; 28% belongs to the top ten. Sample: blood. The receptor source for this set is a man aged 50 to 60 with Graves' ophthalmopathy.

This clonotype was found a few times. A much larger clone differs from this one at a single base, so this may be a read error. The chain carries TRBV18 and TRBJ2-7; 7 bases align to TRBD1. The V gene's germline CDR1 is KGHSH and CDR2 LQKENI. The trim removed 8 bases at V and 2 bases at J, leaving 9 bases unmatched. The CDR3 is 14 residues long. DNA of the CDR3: TGTGCCAGCCGCCTCGGGACAGCCCCCTACGAGCAGTACTTC. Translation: CASRLGTAPYEQYF.

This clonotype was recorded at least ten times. CDR3 protein: CASSELVREGYLDNEQFF. CDR3 nucleotide sequence: TGTGCCAGCAGTGAGTTGGTCAGGGAGGGGTATTTAGACAATGAGCAGTTCTTC. This chain joins TRBV6-1 and TRBJ2-1; 7 bases are a match to TRBD2. Trimming cost V 3 bases and J 5 bases; bases outside gene matches: 16. The germline V gene has CDR1 MNHNS and CDR2 SASEGT. The CDR3 runs to 18 residues.

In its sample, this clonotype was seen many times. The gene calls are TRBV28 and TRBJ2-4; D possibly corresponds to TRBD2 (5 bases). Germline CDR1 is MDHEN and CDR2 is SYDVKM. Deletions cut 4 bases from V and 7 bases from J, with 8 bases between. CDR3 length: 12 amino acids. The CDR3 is CASSSGKNIQYF. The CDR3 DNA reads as TGTGCCAGCAGTTCGGGAAAGAACATTCAGTACTTC.

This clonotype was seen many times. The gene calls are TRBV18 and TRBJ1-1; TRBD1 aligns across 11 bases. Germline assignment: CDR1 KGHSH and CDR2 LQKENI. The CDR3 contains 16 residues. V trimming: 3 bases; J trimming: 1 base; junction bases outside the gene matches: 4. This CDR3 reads CASSPGDRGWNTEAFF. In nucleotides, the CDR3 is TGTGCCAGCTCACCGGGGGACAGGGGGTGGAACACTGAAGCTTTCTTT.

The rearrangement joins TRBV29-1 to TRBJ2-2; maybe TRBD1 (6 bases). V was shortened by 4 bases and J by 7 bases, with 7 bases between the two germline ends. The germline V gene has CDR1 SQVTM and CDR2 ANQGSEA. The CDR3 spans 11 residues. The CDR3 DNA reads TGCAGCGTTGGGGGGCACGGGGAGCTGTTTTTT. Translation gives CSVGGHGELFF.